The present TCR beta chain was sequenced within a study of T cell clones after liver transplantation. Only in-frame clones appear in the TCRdb table, and some are missing; sequencing was by immunoSEQ multiplex PCR. The table lists around 6,100 clones, over 70% of them singletons. The CDR3 is 11 amino acids. From germline, CDR1 is PRHDT and CDR2 FYEKMQ (reference sequence). The V end was cut by 5 bases, the J end by 5 bases, with 4 bases between. This chain connects TRBV13 to TRBJ2-1, with D unclear. The clonotype was recovered from a human donor who received a liver transplant. The material sequenced was CD8+ T cells from blood, taken before liver transplant. CDR3 sequence: CASSGNNEQFF. CDR3 DNA: TGTGCCAGCAGCGGAAACAATGAGCAGTTCTTC.